One sample yielded the 27 T cell receptor beta chains listed below, sequenced in a study of early T cells in non-severe SARS-CoV-2 infection. MiXCR, run by TCRdb on the 5' RACE reads, gives a single entry per CDR3 protein. The sample yields about 69,000 distinct CDR3 sequences, about 9% seen once. Sequencing was carried out using whole blood. The origin of the receptors is an adult who was a healthcare worker with PCR-confirmed SARS-CoV-2 infection or an uninfected control (not recorded which).

V and J are TRBV12-3 or TRBV12-4 and TRBJ2-3; a weak D match, TRBD1 (7 bases). Trimming took 3 bases from V and 3 from J, leaving 16 bases between them. The CDR3 loop spans 16 amino acids. CDR3 sequence: CASSFFGGGMTDTQYF. The CDR3, as DNA: TGTGCCAGCAGTTTTTTCGGAGGGGGCATGACAGATACGCAGTATTTT.

This clonotype was counted at least ten times. V and J are TRBV20-1 and TRBJ1-6; D remains ambiguous. This CDR3 is built from 13 residues. V dropped 2 bases and J dropped 8 bases, with 10 bases sitting between them. Germline V CDR1 and CDR2: DFQATT, SNEGSKA (reference sequence). CDR3 bases: TGCAGTGCTAGACTAGACGGAGATTCACCCCTCCACTTT. This encodes CSARLDGDSPLHF.

This clonotype has at least ten counts. The rearrangement links TRBV7-9 to TRBJ2-7, with D possibly being TRBD2 (6 bases). The germline CDR1 and CDR2 sequences are SEHNR and FQNEAQ (reference sequence). The CDR3 covers 13 residues. V lost 5 bases and J lost 7, with 15 bases in between. CDR3 nucleotide sequence: TGTGCCAGCAGCCATCGCGGGGCTCGAGAGCAGTACTTC. This encodes CASSHRGAREQYF. Combining the CDR3 with reference TRBV7-9 and TRBJ2-7 gives the whole variable domain DTGVSQNPRHKITKRGQNVTFRCDPISEHNRLYWYRQTLGQGPEFLTYFQNEAQLEKSRLLSDRFSAERPKGSFSTLEIQRTEQGDSAMYLCASSHRGAREQYFGPGTRLTVT.

This clonotype was recorded at least ten times. The chain carries TRBV15 and TRBJ1-4, with TRBD1 identical over 7 bases. J gave up 5 bases and V 2 bases, and 5 bases lay outside the gene matches. The CDR3 sequence is 15 residues long. Germline V gives CDR1 LNHNV, CDR2 YYDKDF (reference sequence). DNA of the CDR3: TGTGCCACCAGCAGACCGGGACAGCTGAATGAAAAACTGTTTTTT. This encodes CATSRPGQLNEKLFF. Supplemented by reference TRBV15 and TRBJ1-4, the full variable domain reads DAMVIQNPRYQVTQFGKPVTLSCSQTLNHNVMYWYQQKSSQAPKLLFHYYDKDFNNEADTPDNFQSRRPNTSFCFLDIRSPGLGDTAMYLCATSRPGQLNEKLFFGSGTQLSVL.

This clonotype occurred many times. The chain carries TRBV20-1 and TRBJ2-1, with TRBD1 matching over 10 bases. Looked up from germline, CDR1 is DFQATT and CDR2 is SNEGSKA (reference sequence). V gave up 6 bases and J gave up 8 bases; unmatched junction bases: 13. This CDR3 has 15 residues. CDR3 nucleotides: TGCAGTGCCCCTCGGACAGGGGGTAAACGGGATGAGCAGTTCTTC. Amino acids: CSAPRTGGKRDEQFF.

Details on this clonotype: A read error may explain this, as a much larger clone is one base away. The chain recombines TRBV7-2 with TRBJ2-3; the match to TRBD2 covers 8 bases. Per the germline V gene, CDR1 is SGHTA and CDR2 is FQGNSA. The CDR3 runs 15 residues. CDR3 residues: CVSSWVSGSEDTQYF. The CDR3 coding sequence is TGTGTCAGCAGCTGGGTGAGCGGGAGCGAGGATACGCAGTATTTT.

The sample holds many counts of this clonotype. The rearrangement joins TRBV7-8 to TRBJ2-1; D is possibly TRBD2 (8 bases). This CDR3 has 17 amino acids. Germline-derived CDR1 and CDR2 are SGHVS and FQNEAQ. V was cut by 6 bases and J by 8 bases, with 26 bases left in between. The chain's CDR3 is CASRYLGGGRPRDEQFF. The CDR3 DNA reads TGTGCCAGCAGATATCTAGGGGGCGGGAGGCCTCGGGATGAGCAGTTCTTC.

Many counts were recorded for this clonotype. The chain carries TRBV10-3 and TRBJ1-1; D gene unclear. Trimming shortened V by 9 bases and J by 4 bases, and 9 bases separated the two germline ends. Germline values: CDR1 ENHRY, CDR2 SYGVKD. This CDR3 region has 11 residues. The CDR3 nucleotides read TGTGCCATGGGGTCGGGCACTGAAGCTTTCTTT. Amino acid sequence: CAMGSGTEAFF.

The CDR3 region has the DNA TGTGCCAGCTCACCACCGGGATTCGGGGAGCTGTTTTTT. It is translated as CASSPPGFGELFF. The gene calls are TRBV18 and TRBJ2-2; D unresolved. Trimming took 0 bases from V and 7 from J, leaving 6 bases between them. Per germline, CDR1 KGHSH and CDR2 LQKENI. This CDR3 is built from 13 residues.

In its sample, this clonotype was seen a few times. The chain joins TRBV11-2 to TRBJ2-7; weak D call: TRBD2 (6 bases). Trimming left V 5 bases short and J 4 bases short, with 24 bases between. The CDR3 is made up of 17 amino acids. Germline V gives CDR1 SGHAT, CDR2 FQNNGV. CDR3 sequence (DNA): TGTGCCAGCAGCGAATCCGGGACTCTCACTAAGAAATACGAGCAGTACTTC. It codes for CASSESGTLTKKYEQYF.

This clonotype was counted between two and nine times. V gene TRBV27 combines with J gene TRBJ2-7; the D gene is possibly TRBD1 (5 bases). Germline assignment: CDR1 MNHEY and CDR2 SMNVEV (reference sequence). Trimming pared 7 bases from V and 9 bases from J, leaving 13 bases between. The length of the CDR3 is 11 residues. CDR3 loop: CASMWGPMQYF. The CDR3 region has the DNA TGTGCCAGCATGTGGGGCCCTATGCAGTACTTC.

The chain links TRBV14 to TRBJ2-2; possibly TRBD2 for D (5 bases). Trimming stripped 0 bases from V and 0 bases from J, with 8 bases between. The CDR3 runs 16 residues. Germline lookup yields CDR1 SGHDN and CDR2 FVKESK. The CDR3 loop is CASSQELLANTGELFF. The CDR3 nucleotides read TGTGCCAGCAGCCAAGAATTACTAGCGAACACCGGGGAGCTGTTTTTT.

In its sample, this clonotype was seen many times. J is TRBJ2-3 and V is TRBV5-1; D may correspond to TRBD1 or TRBD2 (7 bases each). The V gene's germline CDR1 is SGHRS and CDR2 YFSETQ. The CDR3 is 16 residues long. The V gene lost 5 bases and the J gene lost 3 bases, with 19 bases spanning the gap. In DNA form, the CDR3 reads TGCGCCAGCAGTCAGGGGGGGGCGCAAGGGACAGATACGCAGTATTTT. This gives the protein CASSQGGAQGTDTQYF. The variable domain in full, with the rest retrieved from reference TRBV5-1 and TRBJ2-3, is KAGVTQTPRYLIKTRGQQVTLSCSPISGHRSVSWYQQTPGQGLQFLFEYFSETQRNKGNFPGRFSGRQFSNSRSEMNVSTLELGDSALYLCASSQGGAQGTDTQYFGPGTRLTVL.

This clonotype was observed at least ten times. This rearrangement joins TRBV7-9 to TRBJ2-6; no firm D call. The V gene's germline CDR1 is SEHNR and CDR2 FQNEAQ (reference sequence). V gave up 5 bases and J gave up 0 bases, with 5 bases separating them. The CDR3 runs 14 residues. In nucleotides, the CDR3 is TGTGCCAGCAGCCCCTCCTCTGGGGCCAACGTCCTGACTTTC. This encodes CASSPSSGANVLTF.

This clonotype has just a few counts. V gene TRBV18 combines with J gene TRBJ2-1, with 12 bases matching TRBD2. This CDR3 spans 16 amino acids. The germline CDR1 and CDR2 sequences are KGHSH and LQKENI. The J segment lost 5 bases and the V segment lost 0 bases, leaving 2 bases of the junction unmatched. Here the CDR3 DNA reads TGTGCCAGCTCACCACCACTAGCGGGGGGTGACAATGAGCAGTTCTTC. This sequence encodes CASSPPLAGGDNEQFF.

This clonotype was observed many times. The chain carries TRBV7-9 and TRBJ1-5; D is ambiguous. The V end was cut by 5 bases, the J end by 9 bases, with 11 bases between. The CDR3 length is 12 residues. Germline V gene sequence: CDR1 SEHNR, CDR2 FQNEAQ (reference sequence). In DNA, the CDR3 is TGTGCCAGCAGCCTCTACACGGGGCCCCAGCATTTT. Encoded protein: CASSLYTGPQHF.

The chain employs TRBV5-1 and TRBJ2-2, with a weak D call TRBD2 (6 bases). Trimming took off 4 bases at V and 7 bases at J, with 14 bases between the two ends. The CDR3 totals 14 residues. CDR1 and CDR2 from the germline V gene are SGHRS and YFSETQ. CDR3 residues: CASSNPTSFGELFF. The DNA for the CDR3 is TGCGCCAGCAGCAATCCGACTAGTTTCGGGGAGCTGTTTTTT.

The chain joins TRBV2 to TRBJ2-3, with 7 bases that match TRBD2. The CDR3 is 15 residues long. After removal of 10 bases from V and 0 bases from J, the junction contained 10 bases not matched to a gene. CDR1 SNHLY and CDR2 FYNNEI come from the germline V gene. The CDR3 protein is CAIGGLSTSTDTQYF. DNA for the CDR3: TGTGCCATCGGGGGACTATCTACTAGCACAGATACGCAGTATTTT.

This clonotype was observed many times. The V gene is TRBV7-8, the J gene TRBJ2-5; unclear D gene. The length of the CDR3 is 14 residues. Trimming stripped 2 bases from V and 2 bases from J, with 9 bases between. Germline V gene data show CDR1 as SGHVS and CDR2 as FQNEAQ. In nucleotides, the CDR3 is TGTGCCAGCAGCTTAAGAGGATATCAAGAGACCCAGTACTTC. As protein: CASSLRGYQETQYF. The complete variable domain, with remaining parts taken from reference TRBV7-8 and TRBJ2-5, reads GAGVSQSPRYKVAKRGQDVALRCDPISGHVSLFWYQQALGQGPEFLTYFQNEAQLDKSGLPSDRFFAERPEGSVSTLKIQRTQQEDSAVYLCASSLRGYQETQYFGPGTRLLVL.

This clonotype was seen ten or more times. The chain recombines TRBV5-1 with TRBJ2-5, with D unresolved. In germline, CDR1 is SGHRS, CDR2 YFSETQ. The CDR3 sequence is 14 residues long. V gave up 0 bases and J gave up 1 base, with 7 bases separating them. CDR3 in DNA: TGCGCCAGCAGCTTGGAGAGTCCCCAAGAGACCCAGTACTTC. Encoded protein: CASSLESPQETQYF.

This clonotype was detected a few times. CDR3 nucleotide sequence: TGCAGCGGGGGAGGCGCGGATAGGGATACGCAGTATTTT. Translation: CSGGGADRDTQYF. The chain has TRBV29-1 and TRBJ2-3; possible D gene TRBD2, 6 bases. V lost 7 bases, J lost 6 bases, and 17 bases lay in between. The CDR3 loop spans 13 amino acids. The germline CDR1 and CDR2 sequences are SQVTM and ANQGSEA.

This clonotype occurred many times. The chain joins TRBV29-1 to TRBJ2-2; D ambiguous. Germline lookup yields CDR1 SQVTM and CDR2 ANQGSEA. The CDR3 spans 12 residues. V was cut by 4 bases and J by 1 base, with 4 bases left in between. The CDR3 here is CSVGGNTGELFF. The CDR3 DNA reads TGCAGCGTTGGAGGGAACACCGGGGAGCTGTTTTTT.

This clonotype has at least ten counts. This rearrangement joins TRBV3-1 to TRBJ2-7, with TRBD2 matching 10 bases. The CDR3 runs to 16 residues. The germline V gene has CDR1 LGHDT and CDR2 YNNKEL (reference sequence). Trimming took 3 bases from V and 2 from J; bases not matched to a gene: 7. The CDR3 DNA sequence: TGTGCCAGCAGCCACGGGATTACTAGCGGGGCCTACGAGCAGTACTTC. Encoded protein: CASSHGITSGAYEQYF.

This clonotype was seen ten or more times. This chain's CDR3 is CASSKDPQSDTQYF. In DNA form, the CDR3 reads TGTGCCAGTAGCAAGGACCCGCAGTCAGATACGCAGTATTTT. The chain couples TRBV19 to TRBJ2-3; D unresolved. The CDR3 has 14 amino acids. In germline, CDR1 is LNHDA, CDR2 SQIVND (reference sequence). Trimming left V 6 bases short and J 4 bases short, with 14 bases between.

The chain links TRBV20-1 to TRBJ2-7; D unresolved. The ends were cut back, 1 base at V and 2 bases at J, with 9 bases in the middle. Germline V gives CDR1 DFQATT, CDR2 SNEGSKA (reference sequence). This CDR3 is 13 amino acids long. The CDR3 region is CSARGGQTYEQYF. Written as DNA, the CDR3 is TGCAGTGCTAGAGGCGGCCAGACCTACGAGCAGTACTTC.

Concerning this clonotype itself: Its ends do not fully match the called genes, so a read error is possible. V usage is TRBV5-8 and J usage is TRBJ2-7; D call uncertain. The length of the CDR3 is 15 residues. The V gene's germline CDR1 is SGHTS and CDR2 YDEGEE. CDR3 protein: CANSPSIGQSYEQYF. The CDR3 DNA is TGTGCCAACAGCCCATCCATCGGGCAAAGCTACGAGCAGTACTTC. Combining the CDR3 with reference TRBV5-8 and TRBJ2-7 gives the whole variable domain EAGVTQSPTHLIKTRGQQATLRCSPISGHTSVYWYQQALGLGLQFLLWYDEGEERNRGNFPPRFSGRQFPNYSSELNVNALELEDSALYLCANSPSIGQSYEQYFGPGTRLTVT.

This clonotype has a count of ten or more. This chain uses TRBV7-9 with TRBJ2-2, with TRBD2 matching 8 bases. J gave up 1 base and V 5 bases, and 6 bases lay outside the gene matches. Germline CDR1 SEHNR, CDR2 FQNEAQ (reference sequence). The CDR3 has 16 amino acids. CDR3 residues: CASSPTGTRNTGELFF. Here the CDR3 DNA reads TGTGCCAGCAGCCCGACCGGGACTAGGAACACCGGGGAGCTGTTTTTT. Variable domain in full (rest from reference TRBV7-9 and TRBJ2-2): DTGVSQNPRHKITKRGQNVTFRCDPISEHNRLYWYRQTLGQGPEFLTYFQNEAQLEKSRLLSDRFSAERPKGSFSTLEIQRTEQGDSAMYLCASSPTGTRNTGELFFGEGSRLTVL.